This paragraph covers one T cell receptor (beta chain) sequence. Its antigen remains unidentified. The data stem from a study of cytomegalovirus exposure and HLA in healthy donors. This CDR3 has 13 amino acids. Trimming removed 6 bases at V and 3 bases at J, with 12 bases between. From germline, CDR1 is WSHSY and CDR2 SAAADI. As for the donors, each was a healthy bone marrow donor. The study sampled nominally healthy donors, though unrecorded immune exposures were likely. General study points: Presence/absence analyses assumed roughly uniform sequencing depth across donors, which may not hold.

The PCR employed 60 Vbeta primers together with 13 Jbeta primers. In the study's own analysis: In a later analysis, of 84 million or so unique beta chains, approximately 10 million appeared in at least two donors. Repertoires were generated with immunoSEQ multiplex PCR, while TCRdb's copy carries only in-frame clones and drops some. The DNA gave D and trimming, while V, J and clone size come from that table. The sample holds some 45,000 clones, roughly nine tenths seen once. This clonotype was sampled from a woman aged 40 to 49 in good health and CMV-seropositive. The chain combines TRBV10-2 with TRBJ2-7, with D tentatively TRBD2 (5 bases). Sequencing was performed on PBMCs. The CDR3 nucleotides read TGCGCCAGCAGACAGAGGGAGAACTACGAGCAGTACTTC. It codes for CASRQRENYEQYF.